A single sample gave rise to the 19 T cell receptor beta chains below, sequenced in a study of STAT5B mutations in CD4+ large granular lymphocyte leukemia. The repertoire was sequenced with immunoSEQ multiplex PCR; TCRdb's copy has only in-frame clones and lacks some. Of about 40,000 clones detected, 80% to 90% appear once; the ten largest clones hold less than 4%. What was sequenced was CD4+ T cells from blood buffy coats. The receptor source for this set is a human donor in good health.

The chain carries TRBV5-1 and TRBJ2-7; D not certain. The CDR3 covers 14 residues. V lost 4 bases to trimming and J lost 2 bases, with 13 bases between them. Per the germline V gene, CDR1 is SGHRS and CDR2 is YFSETQ. The CDR3 DNA is TGCGCCAGCAGCCTGTCACATTCCGCCTACGAGCAGTACTTC. It encodes CASSLSHSAYEQYF.

The V gene is TRBV2, the J gene TRBJ2-7; 8 bases match TRBD1. CDR1 is SNHLY and CDR2 is FYNNEI in the germline V gene. The CDR3 runs 11 residues. The J segment lost 7 bases and the V segment lost 6 bases, leaving 2 bases of the junction unmatched. The CDR3, as DNA: TGTGCCAGCAGGTACAGGGGGGAGCAGTACTTC. Residues: CASRYRGEQYF.

This clone was seen a handful of times. The chain couples TRBV6-5 to TRBJ1-5; no definite D call. Germline CDR1 is MNHEY and CDR2 is SVGAGI. V dropped 4 bases and J dropped 4 bases, with 14 bases sitting between them. The CDR3 runs 15 residues. The CDR3 here is CASSSAAVGNQPQHF. CDR3 in DNA: TGTGCCAGCAGTTCGGCCGCGGTGGGAAATCAGCCCCAGCATTTT.

This sequence joins TRBV19 and TRBJ1-5; possibly TRBD1 for D (5 bases). V lost 4 bases, J lost 6 bases, and 10 bases lay in between. CDR1 is LNHDA and CDR2 is SQIVND in the germline V gene (reference sequence). CDR3 length: 13 residues. CDR3 DNA: TGTGCCAGTAGTACGGACGGGGGTCAGCCCCAGCATTTT. Translating it yields CASSTDGGQPQHF.

The rearrangement links TRBV4-2 to TRBJ2-3, with 9 bases matching TRBD2. Unmatched junction bases numbered 3, after V lost 0 bases and J lost 5 bases. This CDR3 spans 15 amino acids. Looked up from germline, CDR1 is LGHNA and CDR2 is YNFKEQ. This CDR3 reads CASSQDLAGRDTQYF. CDR3 in DNA: TGTGCCAGCAGCCAAGACCTAGCGGGAAGAGATACGCAGTATTTT.

This clone has a single count. Different DNA sequences within this sample yield the same CDR3. The chain employs TRBV11-3 and TRBJ2-1; 7 nucleotides align to TRBD1. This CDR3 region has 15 residues. In germline, CDR1 is SGHNT, CDR2 YENEEA. Trimming at V came to 1 base and at J to 4 bases, leaving 4 bases not matched to a gene. CDR3 residues: CASSLGQGVYNEQFF. CDR3 nucleotide sequence: TGTGCCAGCAGCTTAGGCCAGGGGGTATACAATGAGCAGTTCTTC.

This chain links TRBV5-4 with TRBJ2-1; TRBD2 agrees at 9 bases. In germline, CDR1 is SGHNT, CDR2 YYREEE (reference sequence). J was trimmed by 3 bases and V by 4 bases; bases with no gene match: 2. The CDR3 length is 14 residues. The CDR3 bases are TGTGCCAGCAGCCGACTAGCGGTCTACAATGAGCAGTTCTTC. It encodes CASSRLAVYNEQFF.

The chain recombines TRBV28 with TRBJ2-6, with D possibly TRBD2 on 7 matching bases. The V and J ends lost 11 bases and 0 bases respectively, with 14 bases between them. The CDR3 is made up of 15 amino acids. Per the germline V gene, CDR1 is MDHEN and CDR2 is SYDVKM. The CDR3 sequence is CALGGGASGANVLTF. CDR3 in DNA: TGTGCCCTAGGAGGGGGGGCCTCTGGGGCCAACGTCCTGACTTTC.

This clone came up a few times. The rearrangement joins TRBV2 to TRBJ1-2; TRBD1 agrees at 9 bases. Germline lookup yields CDR1 SNHLY and CDR2 FYNNEI. The CDR3 covers 15 residues. V dropped 2 bases and J dropped 5; count of bases not matched to a gene: 6. As DNA, the CDR3 is TGTGCCAGCAGTGAAACAACAGGGGGCGAATATGGCTACACCTTC. It encodes CASSETTGGEYGYTF.

The V call is TRBV6-1, the J call TRBJ1-3; D remains unclear. CDR1 and CDR2 from the germline V gene are MNHNS and SASEGT. This CDR3 contains 15 residues. V lost 0 bases, J lost 0 bases, and 6 bases lay in between. The CDR3 reads CASSEAGSSGNTIYF. The DNA of the CDR3 is TGTGCCAGCAGTGAAGCGGGGAGCTCTGGAAACACCATATATTTT.

This clone was counted only a few times. V gene TRBV7-9 combines with J gene TRBJ2-7; tentative D call: TRBD1 (5 bases). Looked up from germline, CDR1 is SEHNR and CDR2 is FQNEAQ (reference sequence). Between the trimmed V and J ends, which lost 6 bases and 5 bases, there was a span of 11 bases. The length of the CDR3 is 12 residues. The CDR3: CASRSPGHEQYF. DNA for the CDR3: TGTGCCAGCAGGTCCCCAGGGCACGAGCAGTACTTC.

The rearrangement uses TRBV7-3 and TRBJ1-4, with D unresolved. The V gene's germline CDR1 is SGHTA and CDR2 FQGTGA. V lost 5 bases to trimming and J lost 8 bases, with 15 bases between them. This CDR3 has 14 residues. CDR3 amino acids: CASSSPRRKEKLFF. CDR3 bases: TGTGCCAGCAGCAGCCCCCGACGGAAAGAAAAACTGTTTTTT.

Written as DNA, the CDR3 is TGCGCCAGCAGCTTCGGCGGGGTGGGCACTGAAGCTTTCTTT. This sequence encodes CASSFGGVGTEAFF. The chain employs TRBV5-1 and TRBJ1-1; D is ambiguous. Trimming removed 2 bases from V and 4 bases from J, with 12 bases in between. Germline lookup yields CDR1 SGHRS and CDR2 YFSETQ. This CDR3 region has 14 residues.

The gene calls are TRBV25-1 and TRBJ2-7; D ambiguous. Per the germline V gene, CDR1 is MGHDK and CDR2 is SYGVNS. The CDR3 runs 14 residues. Trimming cost V 2 bases and J 1 base, with 9 bases left between them. Written as DNA, the CDR3 is TGTGCCAGCAGTGAAACGGGCGGATCCTACGAGCAGTACTTC. This codes for CASSETGGSYEQYF.

The CDR3 sequence is CASSPTGFTVNTEAFF. The CDR3 coding sequence is TGTGCCAGTAGCCCGACAGGCTTCACCGTGAACACTGAAGCTTTCTTT. The genes are TRBV19 and TRBJ1-1; possibly TRBD1 for D (6 bases). Trimming took 6 bases from V and 0 from J, leaving 17 bases between them. Looked up from germline, CDR1 is LNHDA and CDR2 is SQIVND (reference sequence). CDR3 size: 16 residues.

V and J are TRBV7-6 and TRBJ2-2; TRBD2 agrees at 14 bases. V trimming: 8 bases; J trimming: 4 bases; junction bases outside the gene matches: 3. The length of the CDR3 is 15 residues. Germline lookup yields CDR1 SGHVS and CDR2 FNYEAQ. The CDR3 region is CASLGLAGVTGELFF. In DNA, the CDR3 is TGTGCCAGCTTGGGACTAGCGGGAGTCACCGGGGAGCTGTTTTTT.

V is TRBV23-1 and J is TRBJ1-4, with D uncertain. TRBV23-1 is designated an ORF whose function remains uncertain. This CDR3 has 15 amino acids. The V gene lost 0 bases and the J gene lost 8 bases, with 13 bases spanning the gap. The CDR3 nucleotides read TGCGCCAGCAGTCAATCAGCCGGGCGAAGGGAAAAACTGTTTTTT. This gives the protein CASSQSAGRREKLFF.

V usage is TRBV18 and J usage is TRBJ2-2; 7 bases are shared with TRBD1. CDR3 length: 15 amino acids. The V and J ends lost 6 bases and 7 bases, in that order; junction bases with no gene match: 11. Germline loops: CDR1 KGHSH, CDR2 LQKENI. CDR3 sequence (DNA): TGTGCCAGCTCCCCCGACAGGGTCGGAATCGGGGAGCTGTTTTTT. Encoded protein: CASSPDRVGIGELFF.

This chain joins TRBV19 and TRBJ2-5; 12 nucleotides agree with TRBD1. V trimming: 8 bases; J trimming: 4 bases; junction bases outside the gene matches: 11. The germline V gene encodes CDR1 LNHDA and CDR2 SQIVND (reference sequence). CDR3 length equals 16 residues. The CDR3 sequence is CASGRSGTGGLETQYF. The DNA of the CDR3 is TGTGCCAGTGGGAGATCCGGGACAGGGGGCCTAGAGACCCAGTACTTC.